The clone carrying this T cell receptor beta chain occurred once. The antigen is undetermined. The data were produced by immunoSEQ multiplex PCR, yet TCRdb's version contains in-frame clones alone and is incomplete. The sample consists of tens of thousands of clones, more than 80% of them appearing once. These data come from a study of graft-versus-host responses after intestinal transplantation. As for the study in general: Each patient got anti-thymocyte globulin induction, then tacrolimus and steroids for around three years.

V was pared by 2 bases and J by 8 bases, with 8 bases of the junction left unmatched. Germline assignment: CDR1 SGDLS and CDR2 YYNGEE. The CDR3 totals 14 residues. This chain uses TRBV9 with TRBJ2-3, with 7 nucleotides matching TRBD1. This sequence was found in a human donor who was the organ donor for an intestinal transplant. Source: unstimulated CD4+ T cells sorted from spleen or lymph node cells, taken before transplant. CDR3 protein: CASSVGQLEGTQYF. The DNA of the CDR3 is TGTGCCAGCAGCGTGGGACAGCTCGAAGGTACGCAGTATTTT.